The T cell receptor beta chain under discussion was sequenced for a study of blood T cell repertoires in COVID-19. Study context: The origin of the acute and convalescent COVID-19 samples was the United States, Italy and Spain. The cDNA or gDNA used as material had been derived from T cells, B-cell-depleted T cells, or PBMCs.

Source study methods: Reference gene primer amplification gave nucleated cell count estimates. Here immunoSEQ multiplex PCR was the method, and the copy in TCRdb shows in-frame clones only, minus some. V, J and clone size are taken as reported in that table, and D and trimming were inferred from the DNA itself. This table has around 210,000 clones, around 80% appearing once. There are 16 residues in the CDR3. V gave up 2 bases and J gave up 3 bases; unmatched junction bases: 8. CDR1 is SGDLS and CDR2 is YYNGEE in the germline V gene. The sequenced sample consisted of peripheral blood. The chain recombines TRBV9 with TRBJ2-7, with 10 nucleotides matching TRBD1. This receptor was identified in a human donor in a cohort sampled during active COVID-19. CDR3 loop: CASSVGNRDRGYEQYF. For the CDR3, the DNA is TGTGCCAGCAGCGTTGGGAACCGGGACAGGGGCTACGAGCAGTACTTC.